Listed below are T cell receptor beta chains from one sample, sequenced in a study of T cells in localized non-small cell lung cancer. Profiled with immunoSEQ multiplex PCR; TCRdb holds only in-frame clones, not every one. The data contain tens of thousands of clones, approximately 89% of them singletons. Specimen: peripheral blood, collected before any cancer treatment. The receptors were gathered from a female donor over 55 with stage I lung adenocarcinoma. CDR3s include the opening cysteine and the closing phenylalanine or tryptophan.

j_call v_call cdr3_aa
TRBJ2-7 TRBV6-6 CASTEGTREYF
TRBJ2-1 TRBV28 CASSLTRRSGANEQFF
TRBJ2-3 TRBV7-2 CASSLVGVGQYF
TRBJ2-1 TRBV7-6 CASSLGVGSGRYNEQFF
TRBJ2-7 TRBV6-5 CASAPGWASHEQYF
TRBJ2-4 TRBV7-2 CASSLVGGDRVSDF
TRBJ1-1 TRBV14 CASSQGVATEAFF
TRBJ1-6 TRBV5-5 CASSRGANSPLHF
TRBJ2-1 TRBV12-5 CASGLILEQFF
TRBJ2-7 TRBV28 CASGLGGGQPYEQYF
TRBJ2-3 TRBV5-1 CASSNWGLSTDTQYF
TRBJ1-5 TRBV19 CASSIRGTPNQPQHF
TRBJ1-5 TRBV12-5 CASGFSVINQPQHF
TRBJ2-5 TRBV10-3 CAISSTGGLETQYF
TRBJ2-1 TRBV7-2 CASRARGGLYNEQFF
TRBJ1-5 TRBV28 CASSSQGSGGQPQHF
TRBJ1-6 TRBV18 CASSYDRLSPLHF
TRBJ1-1 TRBV6-5 CASRRNSLTEAFF
TRBJ2-1 TRBV11-1 CASSSMGNEQFF
TRBJ1-2 TRBV2 CASRADRVGYTF
TRBJ2-5 TRBV6-6 CASSYTGPPGETQYF
TRBJ1-5 TRBV2 CASSGIVGTGTMSNQPQHF
TRBJ2-2 TRBV10-3 CAIAPQTSGGPGNTGELFF
TRBJ2-1 TRBV2 CASSEDEQFF
TRBJ2-7 TRBV5-1 CASSFGTGTAFYEQYF
TRBJ1-4 TRBV4-2 CASSQAFGTTNEKLFF
TRBJ1-1 TRBV6-1 CASSEDPGNTEAFF
TRBJ1-3 TRBV6-5 CASALAGAGNTIYF
TRBJ2-7 TRBV5-8 CASSSNRGWIKYF
TRBJ2-7 TRBV6-1 CASKTGFSYEQYF
TRBJ2-7 TRBV7-8 CASSLVMTSGGTYEQYF
TRBJ2-5 TRBV5-5 CASSLTGRQETQYF
TRBJ1-1 TRBV7-2 CASSFQGQATEAFF